These 9 T cell receptor beta chains came from one sample sequenced in a study of identical twins. TCRdb reprocessed the 5' RACE reads with MiXCR, giving one entry per CDR3 protein. The data show around 530,000 distinct CDR3 sequences, about 16% seen once. These same records also appear under a second study, on yellow fever vaccine responses in identical twins.

Sequencing was performed on CD4+ T cells sorted from blood. The receptors originated from a woman aged 18-29 years in good health.

This clonotype appeared a few times. The chain combines TRBV28 with TRBJ2-7, with 9 bases lining up with TRBD1. The V and J ends lost 4 bases and 6 bases, in that order; junction bases with no gene match: 10. The CDR3 length is 15 residues. The germline V gene has CDR1 MDHEN and CDR2 SYDVKM. The chain's CDR3 is CASSSPGTGYREQYF. The CDR3 bases are TGTGCCAGCAGTTCCCCCGGGACAGGGTACCGCGAGCAGTACTTC.

The V and J genes are TRBV27 and TRBJ2-2; TRBD2 matches 9 bases. Germline CDR1 and CDR2: MNHEY and SMNVEV (reference sequence). CDR3 length: 16 amino acids. With 4 bases clipped from V and 11 bases from J, the junction kept 14 bases outside the gene matches. The CDR3 nucleotides are TGTGCCAGCAGTTCCCAGCGGGAGGTCCGACCGGGAGAGCTGTTTTTT. Translated, it gives CASSSQREVRPGELFF.

Turning to this clonotype: A much larger clone lies a single base off, so this may be a read error. This chain joins TRBV12-3 or TRBV12-4 and TRBJ1-3; D call uncertain. The germline V and J ends were trimmed by 4 bases and 0 bases, with 7 bases remaining between them. This CDR3 comprises 14 residues. The CDR3 loop reads CASSWGSSGNTIYF. For the CDR3, the DNA is TGTGCCAGCAGTTGGGGTAGCTCTGGAAACACCATATATTTT.

This clonotype came up once. The chain couples TRBV12-3 or TRBV12-4 to TRBJ1-1, with TRBD1 as a possible D gene (5 bases). V dropped 7 bases and J dropped 0 bases, with 15 bases sitting between them. The CDR3 has 15 residues. The CDR3 nucleotides read TGTGCCAGCATCCATAGGGAGGGACTGAACACTGAAGCTTTCTTT. Residues: CASIHREGLNTEAFF.

J is TRBJ2-7 and V is TRBV6-2 or TRBV6-3; 14 positions match TRBD2. Trimming took 5 bases from V and 3 from J; bases not matched to a gene: 0. The CDR3 sequence is 14 residues long. Germline-derived CDR1 and CDR2 are MNHEY and SVGEGT. CDR3 in DNA: TGTGCCAGCAGTGGGACTAGCGGGGGCTACGAGCAGTACGTC. It encodes CASSGTSGGYEQYV.

The chain combines TRBV12-3 or TRBV12-4 with TRBJ2-7, with 7 bases identical to TRBD2. Trimming cost V 6 bases and J 6 bases; bases outside gene matches: 8. This CDR3 region has 13 residues. The CDR3 here is CASRAGGRGEQYF. For the CDR3, the DNA is TGTGCCAGCAGGGCTGGCGGGAGAGGCGAGCAGTACTTC.

This sequence joins TRBV6-5 and TRBJ2-2; possible D gene TRBD1, 5 bases. Trimming took 6 bases from V and 7 from J, leaving 9 bases between them. CDR1 and CDR2 from the germline V gene are MNHEY and SVGAGI. The CDR3 is 12 residues long. CDR3 amino acids: CASRQGIGELFF. The CDR3 region has the DNA TGTGCCAGCAGGCAGGGAATCGGGGAGCTGTTTTTT.

This clonotype has a handful of counts. This rearrangement joins TRBV7-8 to TRBJ2-1; 11 nucleotides line up with TRBD2. The CDR3 is 16 residues long. In germline, CDR1 is SGHVS, CDR2 FQNEAQ. V dropped 5 bases and J dropped 8; count of bases not matched to a gene: 11. CDR3 sequence: CASSPGTSGSWYEQFF. The DNA for the CDR3 is TGTGCCAGCAGCCCGGGAACTAGCGGGAGTTGGTATGAGCAGTTCTTC.

J is TRBJ2-7 and V is TRBV2; D uncertain. CDR1 is SNHLY, CDR2 FYNNEI, per germline. The V gene lost 10 bases and the J gene lost 3 bases, with 13 bases spanning the gap. The CDR3 is 12 residues long. The CDR3 bases are TGTGCCAAGAAGGGCCTAGGCTACGAGCAGTACTTC. Its translation is CAKKGLGYEQYF.